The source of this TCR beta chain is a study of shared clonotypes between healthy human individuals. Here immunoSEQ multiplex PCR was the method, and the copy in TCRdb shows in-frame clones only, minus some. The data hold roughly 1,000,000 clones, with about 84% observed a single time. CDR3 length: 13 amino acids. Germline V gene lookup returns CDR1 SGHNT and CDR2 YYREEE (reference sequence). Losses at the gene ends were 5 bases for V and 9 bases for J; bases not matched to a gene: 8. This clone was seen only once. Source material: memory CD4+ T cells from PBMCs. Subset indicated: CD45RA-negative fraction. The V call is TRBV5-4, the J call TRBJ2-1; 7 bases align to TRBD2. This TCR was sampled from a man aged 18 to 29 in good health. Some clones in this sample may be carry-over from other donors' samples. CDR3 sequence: CASSPPGRGEQFF. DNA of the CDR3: TGTGCCAGCAGTCCCCCAGGGAGGGGTGAGCAGTTCTTC. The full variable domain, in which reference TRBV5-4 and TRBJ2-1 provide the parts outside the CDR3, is ETGVTQSPTHLIKTRGQQVTLRCSSQSGHNTVSWYQQALGQGPQFIFQYYREEENGRGNFPPRFSGLQFPNYSSELNVNALELDDSALYLCASSPPGRGEQFFGPGTRLTVL.